This T cell receptor (beta chain) was sequenced for a study of cytomegalovirus exposure and HLA in healthy donors. PCR amplification relied on 60 Vbeta primers (plus 13 Jbeta primers). Method: immunoSEQ multiplex PCR; TCRdb's copy keeps in-frame clones and lacks some. The sample lists under 200,000 clones; about 77% were seen once. Sequencing was done on a sample of PBMCs. The source of this sequence is a male donor in good health and CMV-seropositive.

The CDR3 DNA reads TGTGCCGCCGGACACGGCCAAGTCAATCAGCCCCAGCATTTT. It yields the protein CAAGHGQVNQPQHF. V gene TRBV6-1 combines with J gene TRBJ1-5; D is perhaps TRBD1 (5 bases). V lost 11 bases and J 3 bases, leaving 17 bases between the germline ends. The CDR3 contains 14 residues. Germline V gene lookup returns CDR1 MNHNS and CDR2 SASEGT.